Sequencing of this TCR beta chain was carried out in a study of identical twins. As to this clonotype: An end of the junction differs from the germline gene, which may be a read error.

TCRdb passed the 5' RACE reads through MiXCR, listing each CDR3 protein once. Among more than 1.5 million distinct CDR3 sequences, around 29% were seen once, and the ten largest hold 0.25% to 0.3%. The origin of this receptor is a newborn girl in good health. Sequenced: cord blood.

As DNA, the CDR3 is TGTGTCAGTAGTATCAGCCCTACCTACGAGCAGTACTTC. Amino acid sequence: CVSSISPTYEQYF. The V gene is TRBV19, the J gene TRBJ2-5; no clear D gene. The closer fit of TRBJ2-7 to the DNA end suggests the J call may be wrong. Germline V gene data show CDR1 as LNHDA and CDR2 as SQIVND (reference sequence). The CDR3 is made up of 13 amino acids.